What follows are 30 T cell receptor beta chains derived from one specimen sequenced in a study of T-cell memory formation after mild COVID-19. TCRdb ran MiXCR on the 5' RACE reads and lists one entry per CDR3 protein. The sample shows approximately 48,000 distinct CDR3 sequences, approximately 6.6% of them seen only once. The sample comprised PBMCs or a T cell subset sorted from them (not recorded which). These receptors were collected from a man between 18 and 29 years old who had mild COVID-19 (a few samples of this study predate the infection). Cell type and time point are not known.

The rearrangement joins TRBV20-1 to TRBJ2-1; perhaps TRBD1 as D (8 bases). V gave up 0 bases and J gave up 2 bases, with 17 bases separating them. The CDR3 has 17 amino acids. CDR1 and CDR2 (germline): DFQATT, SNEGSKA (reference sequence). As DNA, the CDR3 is TGCAGTGCTAGAGATCGCGGACAGGGAGGGCCCTACAATGAGCAGTTCTTC. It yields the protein CSARDRGQGGPYNEQFF.

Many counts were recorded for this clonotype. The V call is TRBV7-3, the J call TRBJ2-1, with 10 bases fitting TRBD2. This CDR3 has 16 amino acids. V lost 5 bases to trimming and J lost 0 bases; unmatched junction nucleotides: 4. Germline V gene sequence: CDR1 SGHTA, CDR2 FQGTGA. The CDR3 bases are TGTGCCAGCAGCCCCAGCGGGGGGGGCTCCTACAATGAGCAGTTCTTC. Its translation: CASSPSGGGSYNEQFF.

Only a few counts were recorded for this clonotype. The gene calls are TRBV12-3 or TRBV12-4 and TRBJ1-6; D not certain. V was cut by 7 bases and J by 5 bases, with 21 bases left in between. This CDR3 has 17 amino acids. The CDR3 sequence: CASTPGQMSNHNSPLHF. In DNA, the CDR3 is TGTGCCAGCACCCCGGGCCAGATGAGTAATCATAATTCACCCCTCCACTTT.

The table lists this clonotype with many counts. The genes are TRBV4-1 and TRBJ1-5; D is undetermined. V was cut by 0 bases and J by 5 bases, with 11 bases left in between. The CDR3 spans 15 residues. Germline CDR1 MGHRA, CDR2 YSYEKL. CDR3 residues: CASSQDTRRHQPQHF. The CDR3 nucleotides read TGCGCCAGCAGCCAAGACACCCGGCGTCATCAGCCCCAGCATTTT.

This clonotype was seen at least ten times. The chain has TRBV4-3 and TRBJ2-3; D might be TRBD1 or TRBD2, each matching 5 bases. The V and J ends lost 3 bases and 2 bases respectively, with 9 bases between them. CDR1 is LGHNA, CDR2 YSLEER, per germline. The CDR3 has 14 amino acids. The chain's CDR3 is CASSHGGFTDTQYF. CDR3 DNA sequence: TGCGCCAGCAGCCATGGGGGTTTCACAGATACGCAGTATTTT.

The CDR3 region has the DNA TGTGCCAGCAGTGAAGAGGTGGCGGGGGCCCCTGAGCAGTTCTTC. The encoded protein is CASSEEVAGAPEQFF. The chain has TRBV2 and TRBJ2-1; the D gene is possibly TRBD2 (7 bases). The V gene's germline CDR1 is SNHLY and CDR2 FYNNEI. Trimming took 1 base from V and 9 from J, leaving 16 bases between them. CDR3 length equals 15 residues.

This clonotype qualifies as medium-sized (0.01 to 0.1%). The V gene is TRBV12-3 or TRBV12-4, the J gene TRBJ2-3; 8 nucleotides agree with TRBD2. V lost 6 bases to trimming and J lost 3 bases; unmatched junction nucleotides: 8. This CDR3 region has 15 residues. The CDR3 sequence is CASRPPGLETDTQYF. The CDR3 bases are TGTGCCAGCAGGCCCCCGGGACTAGAAACAGATACGCAGTATTTT.

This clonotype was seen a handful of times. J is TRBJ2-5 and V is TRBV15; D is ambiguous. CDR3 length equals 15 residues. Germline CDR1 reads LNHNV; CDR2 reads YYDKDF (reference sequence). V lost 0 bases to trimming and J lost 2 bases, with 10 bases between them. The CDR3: CATSRDHWGQETQYF. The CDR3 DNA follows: TGTGCCACCAGCAGAGATCACTGGGGTCAAGAGACCCAGTACTTC.

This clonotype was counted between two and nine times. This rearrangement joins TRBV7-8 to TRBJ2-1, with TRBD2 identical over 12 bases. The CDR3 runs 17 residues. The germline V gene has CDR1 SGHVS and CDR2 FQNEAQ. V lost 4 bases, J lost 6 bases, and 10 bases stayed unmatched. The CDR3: CASSSLTSGGKSNEQFF. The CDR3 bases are TGTGCCAGCAGCTCCTTGACTAGCGGGGGAAAATCCAATGAGCAGTTCTTC.

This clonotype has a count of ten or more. This CDR3 is CASSPWGSGASDTQYF. CDR3 sequence (DNA): TGTGCCAGCAGCCCTTGGGGTAGCGGGGCCTCAGATACGCAGTATTTT. This chain connects TRBV12-3 or TRBV12-4 to TRBJ2-3, with 8 bases aligning to TRBD2. J lost 4 bases, V lost 6 bases, and 12 bases had no gene match. The CDR3 length is 16 residues.

The CDR3 spells CASSLGTDSYEQYF. CDR3 bases: TGTGCCAGCAGCCTTGGGACAGACTCCTACGAGCAGTACTTC. The V gene is TRBV7-2, the J gene TRBJ2-7; TRBD1 agrees at 7 bases. CDR3 length equals 14 residues. The V gene's germline CDR1 is SGHTA and CDR2 FQGNSA. Trimming cost V 5 bases and J 0 bases; bases outside gene matches: 4.

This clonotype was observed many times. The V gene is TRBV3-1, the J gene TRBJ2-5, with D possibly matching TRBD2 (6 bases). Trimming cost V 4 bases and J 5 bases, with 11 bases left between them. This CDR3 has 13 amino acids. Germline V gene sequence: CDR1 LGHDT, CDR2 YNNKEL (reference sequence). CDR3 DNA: TGTGCCAGCAGCCCTCTACGGGGGGAGACCCAGTACTTC. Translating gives CASSPLRGETQYF.

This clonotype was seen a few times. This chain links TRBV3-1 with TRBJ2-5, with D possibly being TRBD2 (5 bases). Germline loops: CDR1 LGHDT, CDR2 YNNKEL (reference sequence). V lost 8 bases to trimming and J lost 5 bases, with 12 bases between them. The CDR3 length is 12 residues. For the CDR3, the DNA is TGTGCCAGCGGCTACTGGAGGGAGACCCAGTACTTC. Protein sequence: CASGYWRETQYF.

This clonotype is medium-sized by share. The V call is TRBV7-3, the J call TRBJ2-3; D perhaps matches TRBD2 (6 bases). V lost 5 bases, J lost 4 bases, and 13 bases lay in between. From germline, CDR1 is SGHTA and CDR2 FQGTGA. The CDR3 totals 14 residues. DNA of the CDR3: TGTGCCAGCAGCCCCTTTGCGGGGTCAGATACGCAGTATTTT. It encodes CASSPFAGSDTQYF.

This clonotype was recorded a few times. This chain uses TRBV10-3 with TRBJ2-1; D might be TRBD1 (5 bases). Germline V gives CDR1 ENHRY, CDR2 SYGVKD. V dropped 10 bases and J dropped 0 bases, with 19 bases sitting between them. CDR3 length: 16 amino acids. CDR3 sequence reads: CATKPNTDSSYNEQFF. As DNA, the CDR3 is TGTGCCACCAAACCCAATACCGACAGCTCCTACAATGAGCAGTTCTTC.

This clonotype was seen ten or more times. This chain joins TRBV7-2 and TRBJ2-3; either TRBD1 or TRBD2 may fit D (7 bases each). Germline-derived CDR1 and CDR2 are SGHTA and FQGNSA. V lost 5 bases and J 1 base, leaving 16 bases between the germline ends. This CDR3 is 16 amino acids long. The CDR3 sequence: CASSTQGGLGTDTQYF. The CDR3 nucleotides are TGTGCCAGCAGCACTCAGGGGGGGCTAGGCACAGATACGCAGTATTTT.

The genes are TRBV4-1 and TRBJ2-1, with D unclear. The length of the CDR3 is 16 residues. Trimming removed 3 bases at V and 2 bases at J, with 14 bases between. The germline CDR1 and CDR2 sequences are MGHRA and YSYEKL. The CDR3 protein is CASSHVNLVTYNEQFF. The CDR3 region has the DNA TGCGCCAGCAGCCACGTTAACCTCGTAACCTACAATGAGCAGTTCTTC.

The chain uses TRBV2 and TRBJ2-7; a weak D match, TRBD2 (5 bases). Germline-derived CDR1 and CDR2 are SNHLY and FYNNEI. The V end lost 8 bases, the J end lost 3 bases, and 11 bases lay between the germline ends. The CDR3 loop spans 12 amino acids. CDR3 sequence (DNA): TGTGCCAGCGGGGAGCGGATCTACGAGCAGTACTTC. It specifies CASGERIYEQYF.

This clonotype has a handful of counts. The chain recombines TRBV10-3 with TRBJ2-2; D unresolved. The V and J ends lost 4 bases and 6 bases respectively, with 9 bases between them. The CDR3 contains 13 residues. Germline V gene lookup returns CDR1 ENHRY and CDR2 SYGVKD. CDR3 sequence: CAISGLGAGELFF. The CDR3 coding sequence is TGTGCCATCAGTGGCTTGGGCGCCGGGGAGCTGTTTTTT.

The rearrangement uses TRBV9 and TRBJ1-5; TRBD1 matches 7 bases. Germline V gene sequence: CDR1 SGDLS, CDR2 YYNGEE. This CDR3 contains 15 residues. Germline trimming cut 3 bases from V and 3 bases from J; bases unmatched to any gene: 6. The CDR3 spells CASSAAGQNNQPQHF. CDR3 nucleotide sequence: TGTGCCAGCAGCGCGGCGGGACAGAACAATCAGCCCCAGCATTTT. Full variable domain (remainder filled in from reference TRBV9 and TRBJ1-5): DSGVTQTPKHLITATGQRVTLRCSPRSGDLSVYWYQQSLDQGLQFLIQYYNGEERAKGNILERFSAQQFPDLHSELNLSSLELGDSALYFCASSAAGQNNQPQHFGDGTRLSIL.

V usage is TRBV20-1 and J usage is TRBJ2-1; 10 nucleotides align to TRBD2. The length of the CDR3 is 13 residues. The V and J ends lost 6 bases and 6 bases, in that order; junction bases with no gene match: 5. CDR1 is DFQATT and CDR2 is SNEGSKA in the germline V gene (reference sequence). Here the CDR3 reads CSATGTSVNEQFF. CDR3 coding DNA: TGCAGTGCAACCGGGACTAGCGTCAATGAGCAGTTCTTC.

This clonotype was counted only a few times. The CDR3 protein is CASSSRQGPSWSPLHF. The CDR3, as DNA: TGTGCCAGCAGCTCTCGACAGGGACCATCATGGTCACCCCTCCACTTT. The chain employs TRBV5-6 and TRBJ1-6; TRBD1 matches at 7 bases. V dropped 3 bases and J dropped 10; count of bases not matched to a gene: 13. Germline CDR1 reads SGHDT; CDR2 reads YYEEEE. The CDR3 totals 16 residues.

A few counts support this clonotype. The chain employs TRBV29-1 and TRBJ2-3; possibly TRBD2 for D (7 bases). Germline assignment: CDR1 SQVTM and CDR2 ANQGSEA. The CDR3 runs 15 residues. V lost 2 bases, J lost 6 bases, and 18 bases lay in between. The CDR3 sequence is CSVETGGHSGDTQYF. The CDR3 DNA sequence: TGCAGCGTTGAAACCGGGGGGCATTCGGGGGATACGCAGTATTTT.

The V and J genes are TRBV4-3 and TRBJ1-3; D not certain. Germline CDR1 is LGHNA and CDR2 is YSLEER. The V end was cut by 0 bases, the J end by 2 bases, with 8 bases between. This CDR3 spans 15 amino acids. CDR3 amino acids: CASSQDIQPGNTIYF. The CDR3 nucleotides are TGCGCCAGCAGCCAAGATATACAACCTGGAAACACCATATATTTT.

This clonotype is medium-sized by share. The CDR3 DNA reads as TGCGCCAGCAGCCAAGATAGGAGCGAGAACACCGGGGAGCTGTTTTTT. This codes for CASSQDRSENTGELFF. The chain couples TRBV4-3 to TRBJ2-2; no reliable D call. The germline V gene encodes CDR1 LGHNA and CDR2 YSLEER. This CDR3 has 16 residues. The ends were cut back, 0 bases at V and 1 base at J, with 9 bases in the middle.

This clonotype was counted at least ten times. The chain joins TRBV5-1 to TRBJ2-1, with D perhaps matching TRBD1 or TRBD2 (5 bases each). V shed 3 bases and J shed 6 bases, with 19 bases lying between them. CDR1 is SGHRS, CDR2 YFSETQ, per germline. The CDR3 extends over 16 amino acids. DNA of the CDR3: TGCGCCAGCAGCTCCTACGGGACGGAGAGTGGCAATGAGCAGTTCTTC. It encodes CASSSYGTESGNEQFF.

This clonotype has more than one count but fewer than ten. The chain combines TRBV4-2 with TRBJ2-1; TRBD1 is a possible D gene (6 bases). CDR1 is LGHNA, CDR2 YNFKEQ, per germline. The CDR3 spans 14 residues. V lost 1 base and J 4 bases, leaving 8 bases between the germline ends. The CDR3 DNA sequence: TGTGCCAGCAGCCAAGTAGACAGGTACAATGAGCAGTTCTTC. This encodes CASSQVDRYNEQFF.

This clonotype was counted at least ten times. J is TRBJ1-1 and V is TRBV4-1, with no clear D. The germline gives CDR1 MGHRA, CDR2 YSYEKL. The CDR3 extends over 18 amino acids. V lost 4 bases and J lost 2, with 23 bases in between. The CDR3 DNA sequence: TGCGCCAGCAGCCGTCGAGCCAGCAAAGGAGAAATTAACACTGAAGCTTTCTTT. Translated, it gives CASSRRASKGEINTEAFF.

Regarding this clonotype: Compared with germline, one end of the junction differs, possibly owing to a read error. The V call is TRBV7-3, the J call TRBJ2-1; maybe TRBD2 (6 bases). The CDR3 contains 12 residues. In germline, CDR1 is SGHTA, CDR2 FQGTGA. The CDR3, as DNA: TGTGCCAGCGGGGACTCCAACAATGAGCAGTTCTTC. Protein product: CASGDSNNEQFF.

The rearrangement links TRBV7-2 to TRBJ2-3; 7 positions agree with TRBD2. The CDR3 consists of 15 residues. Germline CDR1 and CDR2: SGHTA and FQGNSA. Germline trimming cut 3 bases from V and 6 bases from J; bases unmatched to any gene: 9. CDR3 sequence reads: CASSLNLAAVDTQYF. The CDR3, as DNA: TGTGCCAGCAGCTTGAATCTAGCGGCCGTGGATACGCAGTATTTT.